Listed below are T cell receptor beta chains from one sample, sequenced in a study of blood T cells in healthy people across ages. TCRdb re-derived calls from the 5' RACE reads in MiXCR, one entry per CDR3 protein. The sample includes around 2 million distinct CDR3 sequences, about 39% of them seen just once. The sequenced sample was blood. These receptors were collected from a human donor in good health. The CDR3 runs from the conserved cysteine through the conserved F or W. Fields, in order: J gene, V gene, CDR3 protein.

J gene: TRBJ1-5
V gene: TRBV7-2
CDR3 protein: CASSLSGTYGQPQHF

J gene: TRBJ2-2
V gene: TRBV4-1
CDR3 protein: CASSPYTGAVTGELFF

J gene: TRBJ2-7
V gene: TRBV28
CDR3 protein: CAGSLPASWRYEQYF

J gene: NA
V gene: TRBV11-2
CDR3 protein: CASSLARGGPGETQYF

J gene: TRBJ1-5
V gene: TRBV3-1
CDR3 protein: CASSRGEQPQHF

J gene: TRBJ2-1
V gene: TRBV7-2
CDR3 protein: CASTPTIYSYNEQFF

J gene: TRBJ2-3
V gene: TRBV7-2
CDR3 protein: CASSLFASGADTQYF

J gene: TRBJ1-5
V gene: TRBV19
CDR3 protein: CATRVGSPGTEFRPLANQPQHF

J gene: TRBJ2-1
V gene: TRBV7-2
CDR3 protein: CASSLDIGDYNEQFF

J gene: TRBJ1-2
V gene: TRBV20-1
CDR3 protein: CSASPKEGRLNYGYTF

J gene: TRBJ2-6
V gene: TRBV4-3
CDR3 protein: CASSQWTGGWGANVLTF

J gene: TRBJ2-7
V gene: TRBV4-1
CDR3 protein: CASSLTGFGGYEQYF

J gene: NA
V gene: TRBV6-2/TRBV6-3
CDR3 protein: CASRQGLTCNEQYF

J gene: TRBJ2-7
V gene: TRBV6-6
CDR3 protein: CASSWGTNTYEQYF

J gene: TRBJ2-1
V gene: TRBV5-1
CDR3 protein: CASSLEGLDFEQCF

J gene: TRBJ2-5
V gene: TRBV7-9
CDR3 protein: CASSPQYKGLETQYF

J gene: TRBJ2-1
V gene: TRBV28
CDR3 protein: CASIAPGLAGYSEQFF

J gene: TRBJ2-7
V gene: TRBV20-1
CDR3 protein: CSARAGGGLSYEQYF

J gene: TRBJ1-1
V gene: TRBV6-2/TRBV6-3
CDR3 protein: CASSTDQVEAFF

J gene: TRBJ2-7
V gene: TRBV7-9
CDR3 protein: CASSSGGTHPYEQYF

J gene: TRBJ1-2
V gene: TRBV29-1
CDR3 protein: CSVSGDFHGYTF

J gene: TRBJ1-6
V gene: TRBV19
CDR3 protein: CASSRGTGGFRDSPLHF

J gene: TRBJ1-1
V gene: TRBV2
CDR3 protein: CASKGAGGRNTEAFF

J gene: TRBJ1-2
V gene: TRBV27
CDR3 protein: CASRTGIYGYTF

J gene: TRBJ2-2
V gene: TRBV13
CDR3 protein: CASSFITGFTGELFF

J gene: NA
V gene: TRBV7-2
CDR3 protein: CASSPWGPDETQYF

J gene: TRBJ2-1
V gene: TRBV29-1
CDR3 protein: CSVEVEGPAVSEQFF

J gene: TRBJ1-1
V gene: TRBV2
CDR3 protein: CASGGRGLPEAFF

J gene: TRBJ1-2
V gene: TRBV19
CDR3 protein: CASSIGTEGYGYTF

J gene: TRBJ2-7
V gene: TRBV7-9
CDR3 protein: CASSSEGKHSYEQYF

J gene: TRBJ2-1
V gene: TRBV5-1
CDR3 protein: CASSFLESEQFF